This T cell receptor beta chain was captured in a study of blood T cell repertoires in COVID-19. Study in general: Samples came from the United States, Italy and Spain, spanning acute and convalescent COVID-19.

V lost 3 bases and J 1 base, leaving 10 bases between the germline ends. The CDR3 totals 14 residues. The germline V gene has CDR1 LNHDA and CDR2 SQIVND (reference sequence). Original handling: Counts of nucleated cells, estimated from reference gene primer amplification, were obtained. The data were produced by immunoSEQ multiplex PCR, yet TCRdb's version contains in-frame clones alone and is incomplete. The DNA was the basis for D and trimming; V, J and clone size are from that table. The sample comprises around 78,000 clones, 75% to 90% of which are singletons, and more than 0.9% rests with the top ten. Allocation to cohorts depended on clinical history reported by the participants.

The chain links TRBV19 to TRBJ2-7; D is possibly TRBD1 (6 bases). This clonotype was sampled from a woman aged 50 to 60 with acute COVID-19. Input material: PBMCs or T cells enriched from blood (not recorded which). The CDR3, as DNA: TGTGCCAGTAGTATTCGGACAGATTCCTACGAGCAGTACTTC. Translating gives CASSIRTDSYEQYF.